The 24 T cell receptor beta chains below all came from one sample that was sequenced in a study of T cells in Graves' hyperthyroidism and ophthalmopathy. There were TCR beta CDR3 regions amplified from RNA transcripts. The study used the HTBI primer set for a first-round RT-PCR of the TCR CDR3. From the multiplex PCR reads, TCRdb called clonotypes with MiXCR, one entry per CDR3 protein. The sample has a few hundred thousand distinct CDR3 sequences, less than 25% seen once. The sequenced material came from blood. These receptors all stem from a man younger than 35 with Graves' hyperthyroidism.

The genes are TRBV4-1 and TRBJ2-5, with D perhaps being TRBD1 or TRBD2 (6 bases each). CDR1 MGHRA and CDR2 YSYEKL come from the germline V gene. CDR3 length: 15 amino acids. V lost 0 bases and J lost 5, with 13 bases in between. The CDR3 region has the DNA TGCGCCAGCAGCCAAGACATGGGGGGCTGGGAGACCCAGTACTTC. Its translation is CASSQDMGGWETQYF.

This clonotype was seen ten or more times. The rearrangement joins TRBV3-1 to TRBJ2-5; D gene unclear. The CDR3 covers 14 residues. Germline lookup yields CDR1 LGHDT and CDR2 YNNKEL (reference sequence). With 1 base removed from V and 1 base from J, the gap between germline ends came to 7 bases. The CDR3 spells CASSQVQVQETQYF. The CDR3 bases are TGTGCCAGCAGCCAAGTCCAAGTCCAAGAGACCCAGTACTTC.

In regard to this clonotype: This CDR3 fails to terminate in the conserved phenylalanine or tryptophan, so it likely reflects a read error. V and J are TRBV15 and TRBJ2-3; maybe TRBD2 (6 bases). CDR3 size: 16 residues. Germline lookup yields CDR1 LNHNV and CDR2 YYDKDF (reference sequence). V lost 0 bases and J lost 6, with 16 bases in between. The CDR3 protein is CATSRDKTGVTDTQYL. The CDR3, as DNA: TGTGCCACCAGCAGAGATAAGACGGGAGTTACGGATACGCAGTATTTG.

The V gene is TRBV2, the J gene TRBJ2-7; D is unclear. The V and J ends lost 8 bases and 2 bases respectively, with 7 bases between them. CDR3 length: 11 residues. In germline, CDR1 is SNHLY, CDR2 FYNNEI. The CDR3 spells CASVRTYEQYF. The DNA of the CDR3 is TGTGCCAGCGTACGGACCTACGAGCAGTACTTC.

This clonotype was picked up a small number of times. The chain carries TRBV24-1 and TRBJ1-1; D is uncertain. V dropped 9 bases and J dropped 2 bases, with 12 bases sitting between them. Germline V gene lookup returns CDR1 KGHDR and CDR2 SFDVKD. There are 13 residues in the CDR3. The CDR3 sequence is CATQAQPNTEAFF. The DNA for the CDR3 is TGTGCCACCCAGGCGCAACCTAACACTGAAGCTTTCTTT.

This chain connects TRBV7-9 to TRBJ1-1; a weak D match, TRBD1 (6 bases). The CDR3 loop spans 15 amino acids. CDR1 and CDR2 (germline): SEHNR, FQNEAQ (reference sequence). Trimming removed 2 bases at V and 11 bases at J, with 21 bases between. The CDR3 nucleotides read TGTGCCAGCAGCTTATTCTGGGACACCTCGGCTGGGGCTTTCTTT. The encoded protein is CASSLFWDTSAGAFF.

In this sample, this clonotype turned up many times. This rearrangement joins TRBV11-1 to TRBJ2-7, with TRBD1 as a possible D gene (6 bases). The germline CDR1 and CDR2 sequences are SGHAT and FQDESV (reference sequence). Trimming took 6 bases from V and 4 from J, leaving 22 bases between them. CDR3 size: 16 residues. The CDR3 spells CASSYYLGGREYEQYF. In nucleotides, the CDR3 is TGTGCCAGCAGTTACTACCTAGGGGGACGAGAGTACGAGCAGTACTTC.

V gene TRBV12-3 or TRBV12-4 combines with J gene TRBJ1-1; D remains unclear. V lost 7 bases and J lost 1, with 13 bases in between. This CDR3 spans 14 amino acids. This chain's CDR3 is CASKAGGGNTEAFF. The DNA for the CDR3 is TGTGCCAGCAAAGCCGGAGGCGGGAACACTGAAGCTTTCTTT.

This clonotype was picked up many times. The V call is TRBV12-3 or TRBV12-4, the J call TRBJ1-1, with 12 positions matching TRBD1. This CDR3 contains 16 residues. V lost 5 bases and J lost 4; bases outside the gene matches: 8. CDR3 loop: CASSAPGQGARTEAFF. For the CDR3, the DNA is TGTGCCAGCAGTGCACCGGGACAGGGGGCGCGCACTGAAGCTTTCTTT.

This clonotype has only a few counts. The V and J genes are TRBV4-1 and TRBJ1-1; maybe TRBD1 (5 bases). The CDR3 spans 14 residues. Germline assignment: CDR1 MGHRA and CDR2 YSYEKL. The V end was cut by 6 bases, the J end by 0 bases, with 11 bases between. The CDR3 sequence: CASRIRVLNTEAFF. CDR3 coding DNA: TGCGCCAGCAGAATCAGGGTTCTGAACACTGAAGCTTTCTTT.

Worth noting for this clonotype: A read error may produce the germline difference seen at one junction end. This chain connects TRBV14 to TRBJ2-7; D is possibly TRBD1 (5 bases). Germline CDR1 reads SGHDN; CDR2 reads FVKESK. The CDR3 spans 14 residues. The CDR3 is CASSLSVRAYDQYF. Written as DNA, the CDR3 is TGTGCCAGCAGTCTCAGTGTCAGGGCCTACGATCAGTACTTC.

This clonotype was picked up many times. V is TRBV19 and J is TRBJ1-1, with unresolved D. The ends were cut back, 9 bases at V and 4 bases at J, with 9 bases in the middle. The CDR3 is 11 amino acids. Germline V gene data show CDR1 as LNHDA and CDR2 as SQIVND (reference sequence). The CDR3 coding sequence is TGTGCCAGCGGCGGAGGCACTGAAGCTTTCTTT. Its translation is CASGGGTEAFF.

Ten or more counts support this clonotype. The chain recombines TRBV20-1 with TRBJ1-6; no firm D call. The germline V gene has CDR1 DFQATT and CDR2 SNEGSKA (reference sequence). The CDR3 spans 15 residues. V was cut by 0 bases and J by 5 bases, with 11 bases left in between. The CDR3 region has the DNA TGCAGTGCTAGAGATCCCACGGCAGATAATTCACCCCTCCACTTT. It translates to CSARDPTADNSPLHF.

This clonotype was counted ten times or more. The rearrangement uses TRBV12-3 or TRBV12-4 and TRBJ1-2, with 9 bases aligning to TRBD1. J lost 5 bases, V lost 5 bases, and 3 bases had no gene match. This CDR3 contains 13 residues. CDR3 protein: CASSIGQGYGYTF. CDR3 nucleotides: TGTGCCAGCAGTATTGGACAGGGGTATGGCTACACCTTC.

This clonotype was detected ten times or more. V gene TRBV4-1 combines with J gene TRBJ1-5, with D possibly TRBD1 on 5 matching bases. Trimming took off 2 bases at V and 6 bases at J, with 8 bases between the two ends. The germline V gene encodes CDR1 MGHRA and CDR2 YSYEKL. This CDR3 is 13 amino acids long. In DNA form, the CDR3 reads TGCGCCAGCAGCCAATCACAGGTTCAGCCCCAGCATTTT. Translation gives CASSQSQVQPQHF.

This sequence joins TRBV5-5 and TRBJ1-2; the D gene is possibly TRBD1 (5 bases). The V gene's germline CDR1 is SGHKS and CDR2 YYEKEE (reference sequence). V was cut by 4 bases and J by 3 bases, with 10 bases left in between. The CDR3 runs 13 residues. The CDR3: CASSPRRDYGYTF. CDR3 nucleotides: TGTGCCAGCAGCCCCCGCAGGGACTATGGCTACACCTTC.

There are many counts of this clonotype. The chain uses TRBV6-5 and TRBJ2-7, with 7 positions matching TRBD2. CDR1 is MNHEY, CDR2 SVGAGI, per germline. This CDR3 is 12 amino acids long. V lost 8 bases to trimming and J lost 3 bases; unmatched junction nucleotides: 4. The CDR3 DNA reads TGTGCCAGCGGGCGGGGGAGCTACGAGCAGTACTTC. The encoded protein is CASGRGSYEQYF.

This clonotype has ten or more counts. The gene calls are TRBV6-5 and TRBJ2-2, with D possibly being TRBD1 (6 bases). Trimming shortened V by 2 bases and J by 7 bases, and 20 bases separated the two germline ends. CDR1 is MNHEY and CDR2 is SVGAGI in the germline V gene. CDR3 length equals 17 residues. The CDR3 DNA reads TGTGCCAGCAGTTACGGGGACATCAGGGCTTCATACGGGGAGCTGTTTTTT. This encodes CASSYGDIRASYGELFF.

The chain uses TRBV10-3 and TRBJ2-7, with 8 bases that match TRBD2. After removal of 8 bases from V and 1 base from J, the junction contained 16 bases not matched to a gene. Looked up from germline, CDR1 is ENHRY and CDR2 is SYGVKD. The CDR3 extends over 17 amino acids. The CDR3 region has the DNA TGTGCCATCGGTTATTCGACTAGCGTGGGAGAGTCCTACGAGCAGTACTTC. This sequence encodes CAIGYSTSVGESYEQYF.

This clonotype was counted at least ten times. The V and J genes are TRBV12-3 or TRBV12-4 and TRBJ1-2; a weak D match, TRBD1 (5 bases). V gave up 4 bases and J gave up 7 bases, with 19 bases separating them. The CDR3 sequence is 15 residues long. The CDR3 coding sequence is TGTGCCAGCAGTTCCCTGCAGGGAGTGGAAGGTGGCTACACCTTC. Protein sequence: CASSSLQGVEGGYTF.

This clonotype was counted many times. This chain links TRBV4-2 with TRBJ2-7; TRBD2 aligns across 11 bases. The CDR3 runs 18 residues. The V gene end was trimmed by 4 bases and the J gene end by 1 base; junction bases not matched to a gene: 12. Germline-derived CDR1 and CDR2 are LGHNA and YNFKEQ. CDR3 nucleotides: TGTGCCAGCAGCCCGTTCTGCAAAACTAGCGGGGGATCCTACGAGCAGTACTTC. It translates to CASSPFCKTSGGSYEQYF.

This clonotype has only a few counts. V usage is TRBV14 and J usage is TRBJ1-2; a possible D gene is TRBD1 (6 bases). CDR1 and CDR2 (germline): SGHDN, FVKESK. The CDR3 loop spans 17 amino acids. V dropped 1 base and J dropped 4 bases, with 19 bases sitting between them. The CDR3 sequence is CASSQVPSGRGPYGYTF. In DNA form, the CDR3 reads TGTGCCAGCAGCCAAGTCCCATCGGGACGGGGGCCCTATGGCTACACCTTC.

The sample holds many counts of this clonotype. The chain links TRBV6-2 or TRBV6-3 to TRBJ2-5; tentative D call: TRBD1 (6 bases). The V gene lost 5 bases and the J gene lost 1 base, with 14 bases spanning the gap. The germline CDR1 and CDR2 sequences are MNHEY and SVGEGT. This CDR3 region has 15 residues. The CDR3 DNA sequence: TGTGCCAGCAGTAGCCTGACAGGAGCCCAAGAGACCCAGTACTTC. As protein: CASSSLTGAQETQYF.

There are a few counts of this clonotype. The chain has TRBV5-5 and TRBJ1-2; D possibly corresponds to TRBD1 (6 bases). CDR1 and CDR2 from the germline V gene are SGHKS and YYEKEE (reference sequence). Trimming removed 4 bases from V and 3 bases from J, with 22 bases in between. CDR3 length: 17 amino acids. CDR3 sequence: CASSNPGTRITDYGYTF. The DNA of the CDR3 is TGTGCCAGCAGCAATCCCGGGACAAGGATTACGGACTATGGCTACACCTTC.